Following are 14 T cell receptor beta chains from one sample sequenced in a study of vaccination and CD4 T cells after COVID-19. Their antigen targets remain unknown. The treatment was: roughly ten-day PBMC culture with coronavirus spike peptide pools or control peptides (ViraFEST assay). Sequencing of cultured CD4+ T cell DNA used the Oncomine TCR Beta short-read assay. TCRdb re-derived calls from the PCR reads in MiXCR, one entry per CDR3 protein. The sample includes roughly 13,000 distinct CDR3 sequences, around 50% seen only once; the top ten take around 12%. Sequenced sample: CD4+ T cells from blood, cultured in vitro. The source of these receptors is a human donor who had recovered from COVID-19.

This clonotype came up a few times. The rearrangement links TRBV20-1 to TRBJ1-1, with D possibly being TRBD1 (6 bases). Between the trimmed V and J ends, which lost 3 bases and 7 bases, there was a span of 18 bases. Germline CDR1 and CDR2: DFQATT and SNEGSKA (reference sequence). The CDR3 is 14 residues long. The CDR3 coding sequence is TGCAGTGCTAGCCACTCAGGGGCGCGGAGTGAAGCTTTCTTT. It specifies CSASHSGARSEAFF.

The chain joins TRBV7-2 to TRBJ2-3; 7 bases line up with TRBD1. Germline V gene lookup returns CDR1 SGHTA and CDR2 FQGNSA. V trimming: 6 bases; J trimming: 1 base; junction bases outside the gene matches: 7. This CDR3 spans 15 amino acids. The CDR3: CASSPGGVGTDTQYF. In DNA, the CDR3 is TGTGCCAGCAGTCCAGGGGGAGTGGGCACAGATACGCAGTATTTT.

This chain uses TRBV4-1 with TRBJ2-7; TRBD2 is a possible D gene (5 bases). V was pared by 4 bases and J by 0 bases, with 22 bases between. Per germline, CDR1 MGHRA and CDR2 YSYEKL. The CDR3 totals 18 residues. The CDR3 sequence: CASSPIRGNSISSYEQYF. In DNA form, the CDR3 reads TGCGCCAGCAGCCCCATTCGGGGAAATTCTATTAGCTCCTACGAGCAGTACTTC.

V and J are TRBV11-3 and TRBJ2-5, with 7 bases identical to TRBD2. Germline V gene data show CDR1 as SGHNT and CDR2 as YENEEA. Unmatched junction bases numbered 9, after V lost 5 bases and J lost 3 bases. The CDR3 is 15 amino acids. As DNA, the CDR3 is TGTGCCAGCAGCCCACGACAGCGGGGTAAAGAGACCCAGTACTTC. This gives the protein CASSPRQRGKETQYF.

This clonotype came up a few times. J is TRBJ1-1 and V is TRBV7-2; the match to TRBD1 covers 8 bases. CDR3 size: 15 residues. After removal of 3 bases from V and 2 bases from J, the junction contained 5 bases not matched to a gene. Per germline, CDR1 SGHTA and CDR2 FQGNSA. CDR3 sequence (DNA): TGTGCCAGCAGCTTGAGACAGGGGATAAACACTGAAGCTTTCTTT. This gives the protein CASSLRQGINTEAFF.

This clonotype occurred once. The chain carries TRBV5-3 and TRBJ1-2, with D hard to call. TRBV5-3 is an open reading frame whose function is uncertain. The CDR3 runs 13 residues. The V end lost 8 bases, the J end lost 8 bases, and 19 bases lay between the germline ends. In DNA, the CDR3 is TGTGCCAGTAGACCCTCCGTGGTGCTAGGCTACACCTTC. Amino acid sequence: CASRPSVVLGYTF.

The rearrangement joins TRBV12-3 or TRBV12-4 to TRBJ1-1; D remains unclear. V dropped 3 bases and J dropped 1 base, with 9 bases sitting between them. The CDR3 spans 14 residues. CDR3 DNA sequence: TGTGCCAGCAGTTTCTCGACGGGGAACACTGAAGCTTTCTTT. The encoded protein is CASSFSTGNTEAFF.

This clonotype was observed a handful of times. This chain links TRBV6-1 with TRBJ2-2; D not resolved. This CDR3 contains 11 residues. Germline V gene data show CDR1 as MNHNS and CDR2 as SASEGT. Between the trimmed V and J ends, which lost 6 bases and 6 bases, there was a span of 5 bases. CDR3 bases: TGTGCCAGCAGCCACCCCGGGGAGCTGTTTTTT. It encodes CASSHPGELFF.

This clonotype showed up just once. The CDR3 bases are TGTGCCAGCAGCGCCTCGGGGTCGGGCAATCAGCCCCAGCATTTT. Residues: CASSASGSGNQPQHF. The chain is built from TRBV9 and TRBJ1-5; D gene ambiguous. The CDR3 is 15 amino acids. Germline V gene data show CDR1 as SGDLS and CDR2 as YYNGEE. Trimming removed 3 bases at V and 2 bases at J, with 12 bases between.

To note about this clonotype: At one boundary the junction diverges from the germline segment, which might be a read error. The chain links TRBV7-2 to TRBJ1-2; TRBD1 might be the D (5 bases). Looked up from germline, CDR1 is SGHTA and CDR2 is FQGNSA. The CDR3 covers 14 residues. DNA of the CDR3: TGTGCCAGCAGCTTAATTGGGGGGAGCTATGGCCACACCTTC. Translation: CASSLIGGSYGHTF.

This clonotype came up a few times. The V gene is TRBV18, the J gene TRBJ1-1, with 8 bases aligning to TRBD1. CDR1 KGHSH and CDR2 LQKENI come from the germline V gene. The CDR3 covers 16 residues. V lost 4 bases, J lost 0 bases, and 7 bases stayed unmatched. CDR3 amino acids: CASSLGTGNLNTEAFF. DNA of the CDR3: TGTGCCAGCTCACTTGGGACAGGTAACTTGAACACTGAAGCTTTCTTT.

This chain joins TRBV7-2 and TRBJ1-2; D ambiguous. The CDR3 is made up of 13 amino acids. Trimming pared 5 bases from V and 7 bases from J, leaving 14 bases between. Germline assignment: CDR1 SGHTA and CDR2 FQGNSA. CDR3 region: CASSPDRSTGYTF. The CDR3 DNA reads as TGTGCCAGCAGCCCAGACCGGTCTACTGGCTACACCTTC.

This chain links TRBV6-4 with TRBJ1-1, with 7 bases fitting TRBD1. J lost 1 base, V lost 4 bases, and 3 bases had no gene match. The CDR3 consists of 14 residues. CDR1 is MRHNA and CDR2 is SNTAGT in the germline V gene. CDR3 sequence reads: CASSVGTENTEAFF. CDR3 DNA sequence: TGTGCCAGCAGTGTCGGGACAGAGAACACTGAAGCTTTCTTT.

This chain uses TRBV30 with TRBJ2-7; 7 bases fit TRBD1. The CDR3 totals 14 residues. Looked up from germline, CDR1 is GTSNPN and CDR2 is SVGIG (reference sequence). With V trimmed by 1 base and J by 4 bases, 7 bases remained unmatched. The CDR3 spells CAWSGGTAAYEQYF. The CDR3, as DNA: TGTGCCTGGAGTGGAGGGACAGCAGCTTACGAGCAGTACTTC.